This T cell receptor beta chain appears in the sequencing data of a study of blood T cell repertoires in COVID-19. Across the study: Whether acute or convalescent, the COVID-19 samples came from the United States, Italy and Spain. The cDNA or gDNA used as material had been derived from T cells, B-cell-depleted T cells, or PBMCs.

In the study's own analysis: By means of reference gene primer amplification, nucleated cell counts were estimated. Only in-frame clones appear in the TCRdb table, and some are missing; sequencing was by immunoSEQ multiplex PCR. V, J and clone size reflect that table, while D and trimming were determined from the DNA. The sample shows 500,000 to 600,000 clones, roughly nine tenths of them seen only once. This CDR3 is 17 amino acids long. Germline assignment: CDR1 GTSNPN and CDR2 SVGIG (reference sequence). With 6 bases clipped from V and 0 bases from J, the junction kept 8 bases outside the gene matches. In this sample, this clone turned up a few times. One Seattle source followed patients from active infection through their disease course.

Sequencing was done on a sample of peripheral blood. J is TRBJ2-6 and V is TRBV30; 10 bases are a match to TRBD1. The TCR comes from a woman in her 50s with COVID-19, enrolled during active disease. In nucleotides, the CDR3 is TGTGCCTGCGCCCGGGACAGGGGATCCTCTGGGGCCAACGTCCTGACTTTC. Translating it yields CACARDRGSSGANVLTF.